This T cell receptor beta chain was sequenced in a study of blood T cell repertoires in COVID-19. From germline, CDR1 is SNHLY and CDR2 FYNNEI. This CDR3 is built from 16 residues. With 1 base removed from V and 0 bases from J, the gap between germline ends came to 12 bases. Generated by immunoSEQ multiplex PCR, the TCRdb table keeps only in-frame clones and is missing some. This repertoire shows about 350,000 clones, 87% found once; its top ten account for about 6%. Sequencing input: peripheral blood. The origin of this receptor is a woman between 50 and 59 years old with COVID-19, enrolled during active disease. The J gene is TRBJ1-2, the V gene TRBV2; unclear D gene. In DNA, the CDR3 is TGTGCCAGCAGTGAAGGTCAGGCGTTAGCTAACTATGGCTACACCTTC. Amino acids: CASSEGQALANYGYTF.